Presented here are 30 T cell receptor beta chains from one specimen sequenced in a study of blood T cell repertoires in COVID-19. TCRdb keeps only in-frame clones here, not all; method: immunoSEQ multiplex PCR. The sample lists fewer than 350,000 clones, around nine tenths occurring once. Sequencing input: PBMCs or T cells enriched from blood (not recorded which). These receptors all come from a woman aged 40 to 50 who had recovered from COVID-19.

This sequence joins TRBV5-8 and TRBJ1-6, with 10 bases identical to TRBD1. V was clipped by 3 bases and J by 7 bases; unmatched bases: 7. Germline CDR1 SGHTS, CDR2 YDEGEE. The CDR3 covers 16 residues. DNA of the CDR3: TGTGCCAGCAGCTCGGGACAGGGGAACTCAAATTCACCCCTCCACTTT. The encoded protein is CASSSGQGNSNSPLHF. Based on the CDR3 plus reference TRBV5-8 and TRBJ1-6, the full variable domain is EAGVTQSPTHLIKTRGQQATLRCSPISGHTSVYWYQQALGLGLQFLLWYDEGEERNRGNFPPRFSGRQFPNYSSELNVNALELEDSALYLCASSSGQGNSNSPLHFGNGTRLTVT.

The rearrangement joins TRBV5-1 to TRBJ1-4; D may be TRBD1 (6 bases). The germline CDR1 and CDR2 sequences are SGHRS and YFSETQ. The ends were cut back, 0 bases at V and 0 bases at J, with 12 bases in the middle. CDR3 length equals 17 residues. The CDR3, as DNA: TGCGCCAGCAGCTTGGGCAGGGGTGGAACAACTAATGAAAAACTGTTTTTT. It codes for CASSLGRGGTTNEKLFF.

V is TRBV10-3 and J is TRBJ1-1; D unresolved. Germline V gene lookup returns CDR1 ENHRY and CDR2 SYGVKD. V was pared by 6 bases and J by 1 base, with 12 bases between. The CDR3 has 14 residues. The CDR3 DNA is TGTGCCATCAGCCCCGGCAGGTCGAACACTGAAGCTTTCTTT. Translated, it gives CAISPGRSNTEAFF.

Here the CDR3 reads CASSSLSGERNTEAFF. The CDR3 region has the DNA TGTGCCAGCAGCTCCCTGAGCGGGGAGAGGAACACTGAAGCTTTCTTT. J is TRBJ1-1 and V is TRBV7-3; D is ambiguous. Per the germline V gene, CDR1 is SGHTA and CDR2 is FQGTGA. Trimming left V 4 bases short and J 1 base short, with 16 bases between. The CDR3 runs to 16 residues.

The chain carries TRBV19 and TRBJ1-3; D is unclear. Trimming shortened V by 3 bases and J by 4 bases, and 10 bases separated the two germline ends. Looked up from germline, CDR1 is LNHDA and CDR2 is SQIVND (reference sequence). This CDR3 comprises 14 residues. CDR3 sequence reads: CASSILGSGNTIYF. DNA of the CDR3: TGTGCCAGTAGTATTTTGGGGAGCGGAAACACCATATATTTT.

The V and J genes are TRBV28 and TRBJ1-3; 7 nucleotides agree with TRBD1. CDR3 length: 16 residues. CDR1 MDHEN and CDR2 SYDVKM come from the germline V gene. V was pared by 5 bases and J by 0 bases, with 7 bases of the junction left unmatched. The CDR3 loop reads CASSPNRDSSGNTIYF. CDR3 sequence (DNA): TGTGCCAGCAGTCCGAACCGGGACAGCTCTGGAAACACCATATATTTT.

This clone occurred a few times. The genes are TRBV7-2 and TRBJ1-5, with 7 bases that match TRBD1. This CDR3 region has 15 residues. Looked up from germline, CDR1 is SGHTA and CDR2 is FQGNSA. Trimming at V came to 1 base and at J to 1 base, leaving 1 base not matched to a gene. The CDR3: CASSLGGQSNQPQHF. CDR3 nucleotides: TGTGCCAGCAGCTTAGGGGGACAGAGCAATCAGCCCCAGCATTTT.

The rearrangement uses TRBV10-1 and TRBJ2-1, with a possible D match to TRBD2 (6 bases). V lost 4 bases and J 4 bases, leaving 20 bases between the germline ends. The CDR3 extends over 17 amino acids. Per the germline V gene, CDR1 is WNHNN and CDR2 is SYGVQD (reference sequence). The CDR3 sequence: CASSANEAWGRYNEQFF. CDR3 nucleotides: TGCGCCAGCAGTGCAAATGAGGCTTGGGGGAGGTACAATGAGCAGTTCTTC.

The V call is TRBV18, the J call TRBJ2-1; 9 nucleotides line up with TRBD2. Germline CDR1 reads KGHSH; CDR2 reads LQKENI. Germline trimming cut 2 bases from V and 4 bases from J; bases unmatched to any gene: 6. The CDR3 covers 16 residues. As DNA, the CDR3 is TGTGCCAGCTCACCAAGCGGGGGGAGGGCTTACAATGAGCAGTTCTTC. It encodes CASSPSGGRAYNEQFF.

The rearrangement links TRBV5-5 to TRBJ2-5, with 10 bases lining up with TRBD1. The length of the CDR3 is 16 residues. CDR1 is SGHKS and CDR2 is YYEKEE in the germline V gene (reference sequence). The V gene end was trimmed by 1 base and the J gene end by 4 bases; junction bases not matched to a gene: 7. The CDR3: CASSLFGTGVGETQYF. DNA of the CDR3: TGTGCCAGCAGCTTGTTTGGGACAGGGGTTGGAGAGACCCAGTACTTC.

This clone was counted only a few times. The chain combines TRBV28 with TRBJ1-2; D is possibly TRBD1 (5 bases). Looked up from germline, CDR1 is MDHEN and CDR2 is SYDVKM. V was clipped by 5 bases and J by 6 bases, with 10 bases between them. This CDR3 is built from 12 residues. CDR3 coding DNA: TGTGCCAGCAGTGTCAGGGTAGATGGCTACACCTTC. This sequence encodes CASSVRVDGYTF.

This rearrangement joins TRBV4-1 to TRBJ2-7; the match to TRBD1 covers 7 bases. Germline V gene sequence: CDR1 MGHRA, CDR2 YSYEKL. This CDR3 region has 15 residues. Trimming at V came to 1 base and at J to 4 bases, leaving 7 bases not matched to a gene. The CDR3 DNA reads as TGCGCCAGCAGCCAAGGGGTAGGGGGCAGTTACGAGCAGTACTTC. Its protein product is CASSQGVGGSYEQYF.

The rearrangement uses TRBV27 and TRBJ1-2, with D unclear. CDR1 is MNHEY, CDR2 SMNVEV, per germline (reference sequence). CDR3 length: 15 residues. Trimming took off 1 base at V and 7 bases at J, with 16 bases between the two ends. The CDR3: CASSLYRTDATGYTF. CDR3 DNA: TGTGCCAGCAGTTTATACAGAACAGACGCAACTGGCTACACCTTC.

The chain combines TRBV12-5 with TRBJ1-2, with D perhaps TRBD1 (6 bases). This CDR3 has 14 residues. V lost 3 bases and J lost 2, with 10 bases in between. Germline V lookup: CDR1 LGHNT, CDR2 FRNRAP. The CDR3 here is CASGLGGNNYGYTF. The CDR3 DNA follows: TGTGCTAGTGGTTTAGGGGGAAACAACTATGGCTACACCTTC.

The V gene is TRBV19, the J gene TRBJ2-7; TRBD1 matches at 9 bases. After removal of 6 bases from V and 4 bases from J, the junction contained 16 bases not matched to a gene. CDR1 is LNHDA, CDR2 SQIVND, per germline (reference sequence). This CDR3 has 17 amino acids. CDR3 DNA sequence: TGTGCCAGTAGCCGGGGAACCGGTGGGACAGGGATATACGAGCAGTACTTC. It codes for CASSRGTGGTGIYEQYF.

The gene calls are TRBV3-1 (or the pseudogene TRBV3-2) and TRBJ2-4, with a tentative D call TRBD1 (5 bases). Germline V gives CDR1 LGHDT, CDR2 YNNKEL (reference sequence). The CDR3 spans 15 residues. The V end lost 1 base, the J end lost 2 bases, and 9 bases lay between the germline ends. The CDR3 is CASSQGAGPKNIQYF. In DNA, the CDR3 is TGTGCCAGCAGCCAAGGTGCAGGGCCCAAAAACATTCAGTACTTC.

This clone has just one count. This chain joins TRBV20-1 and TRBJ2-7; 9 nucleotides align to TRBD2. Trimming took 6 bases from V and 6 from J; bases not matched to a gene: 12. Germline values: CDR1 DFQATT, CDR2 SNEGSKA (reference sequence). The CDR3 extends over 14 amino acids. The CDR3 here is CSASGGLASREQYF. The CDR3 DNA sequence: TGCAGTGCCAGTGGAGGACTAGCGTCTCGCGAGCAGTACTTC.

This sequence joins TRBV28 and TRBJ2-1; 12 bases line up with TRBD2. The CDR3 is made up of 15 amino acids. The V segment lost 5 bases and the J segment 6 bases; nucleotides outside the gene matches: 5. CDR1 and CDR2 (germline): MDHEN, SYDVKM. The CDR3 loop is CASSKTSGSSNEQFF. For the CDR3, the DNA is TGTGCCAGCAGTAAGACTAGCGGGAGCAGCAATGAGCAGTTCTTC.

The gene calls are TRBV6-1 and TRBJ1-2, with TRBD1 as a possible D gene (5 bases). This CDR3 is built from 15 residues. The germline CDR1 and CDR2 sequences are MNHNS and SASEGT. Trimming stripped 6 bases from V and 3 bases from J, with 17 bases between. The CDR3: CASSQHGAPDYGYTF. The DNA of the CDR3 is TGTGCCAGCAGCCAACATGGGGCACCAGACTATGGCTACACCTTC.

This clone showed up just a few times. The genes are TRBV7-9 and TRBJ2-6, with 8 nucleotides matching TRBD2. The CDR3 contains 18 residues. Germline-derived CDR1 and CDR2 are SEHNR and FQNEAQ (reference sequence). V gave up 1 base and J gave up 1 base; unmatched junction bases: 6. The CDR3 DNA sequence: TGTGCCAGCAGCTTAGGTAACAGCGGGAGTTCTGGGGCCAACGTCCTGACTTTC. Translating gives CASSLGNSGSSGANVLTF.

This clone was counted many times. J is TRBJ2-7 and V is TRBV7-9; tentatively, D is TRBD2 (7 bases). This CDR3 is built from 15 residues. CDR1 SEHNR and CDR2 FQNEAQ come from the germline V gene (reference sequence). Trimming left V 4 bases short and J 6 bases short, with 19 bases between. The CDR3 is CASSWEGVGSGEQYF. The DNA for the CDR3 is TGTGCCAGCAGCTGGGAGGGGGTCGGGAGTGGCGAGCAGTACTTC.

This rearrangement joins TRBV28 to TRBJ1-2; weak D call: TRBD1 (6 bases). Trimming removed 3 bases at V and 13 bases at J, with 18 bases between. The CDR3 length is 13 residues. Germline values: CDR1 MDHEN, CDR2 SYDVKM. The CDR3 nucleotides are TGTGCCAGCAGTTTGGACAGACCCCACCACCCCACCTTC. Residues: CASSLDRPHHPTF.

The V gene is TRBV7-8, the J gene TRBJ2-7; D ambiguous. The CDR3 is 16 residues long. Germline CDR1 and CDR2: SGHVS and FQNEAQ. Between the trimmed V and J ends, which lost 1 base and 4 bases, there was a span of 17 bases. CDR3 loop: CASSLGPGRPPYEQYF. DNA of the CDR3: TGTGCCAGCAGCTTAGGCCCCGGCAGGCCGCCTTACGAGCAGTACTTC.

The chain joins TRBV5-1 to TRBJ1-6; the D gene is possibly TRBD1 (5 bases). The CDR3 totals 15 residues. V was trimmed by 7 bases and J by 3 bases, leaving 14 bases between them. Germline values: CDR1 SGHRS, CDR2 YFSETQ. This chain's CDR3 is CASSLRQNYNSPLHF. CDR3 DNA sequence: TGCGCCAGCTCCCTTAGACAGAACTATAATTCACCCCTCCACTTT.

This rearrangement joins TRBV20-1 to TRBJ2-3; 8 bases align to TRBD1. Per germline, CDR1 DFQATT and CDR2 SNEGSKA (reference sequence). Unmatched junction bases numbered 7, after V lost 3 bases and J lost 2 bases. This CDR3 is 15 amino acids long. CDR3 bases: TGCAGTGCTAGTCAAAGGGACAGGTTCACAGATACGCAGTATTTT. Translated: CSASQRDRFTDTQYF.

The rearrangement uses TRBV5-1 and TRBJ1-5; 10 bases agree with TRBD1. CDR1 and CDR2 (germline): SGHRS, YFSETQ. The ends lost 3 bases at V and 6 bases at J; junction bases unmatched: 12. The CDR3 is 17 residues long. CDR3 coding DNA: TGCGCCAGCAGCTGGGGGACAGGGGACGCGAGGGGTCAGCCCCAGCATTTT. Amino acids: CASSWGTGDARGQPQHF.

This clone was seen only once. The chain couples TRBV30 to TRBJ2-3, with 15 nucleotides matching TRBD2. CDR3 size: 15 residues. V shed 5 bases and J 9 bases; nucleotides not matched to a gene: 9. Germline CDR1 and CDR2: GTSNPN and SVGIG (reference sequence). In DNA form, the CDR3 reads TGTGCCTGGGCCTCAGGGACTAGCGGGAGGCGGACGCAGTATTTT. It translates to CAWASGTSGRRTQYF.

This chain uses TRBV7-2 with TRBJ2-1; 9 bases align to TRBD2. Germline V lookup: CDR1 SGHTA, CDR2 FQGNSA. Trimming cost V 7 bases and J 8 bases; bases outside gene matches: 15. The CDR3 runs to 16 residues. CDR3 DNA: TGTGCCAGCACCTTGGATGGGACTAGCTTTGCGGATGAGCAGTTCTTC. Translation gives CASTLDGTSFADEQFF.

On this clone: A junction boundary mismatches the germline segment, possibly from a read error. The rearrangement uses TRBV29-1 and TRBJ2-7; the D gene is possibly TRBD2 (6 bases). From germline, CDR1 is SQVTM and CDR2 ANQGSEA. The CDR3 extends over 13 amino acids. The chain's CDR3 is CSFERAGELKEYF. The CDR3 region has the DNA TGCAGCTTTGAACGAGCGGGTGAATTAAAGGAGTACTTC.

This clone was observed a few times. The rearrangement uses TRBV5-4 and TRBJ2-1, with D perhaps matching TRBD2 (5 bases). Trimming cost V 2 bases and J 0 bases, with 12 bases left between them. Germline-derived CDR1 and CDR2 are SGHNT and YYREEE (reference sequence). The CDR3 is 16 residues long. The CDR3 loop reads CASSLAVLSSYNEQFF. CDR3 DNA: TGTGCCAGCAGCTTAGCGGTCCTAAGCTCCTACAATGAGCAGTTCTTC.